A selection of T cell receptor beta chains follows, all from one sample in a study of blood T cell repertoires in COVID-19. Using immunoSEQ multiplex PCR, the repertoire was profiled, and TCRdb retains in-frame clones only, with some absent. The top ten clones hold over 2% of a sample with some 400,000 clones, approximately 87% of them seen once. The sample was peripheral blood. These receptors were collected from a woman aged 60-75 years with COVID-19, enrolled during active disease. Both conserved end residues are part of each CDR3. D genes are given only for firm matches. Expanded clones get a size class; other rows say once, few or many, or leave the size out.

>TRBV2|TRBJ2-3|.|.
TGTGCCAGCAGTCCACAGGGTGGTGATACGCAGTATTTT
CASSPQGGDTQYF
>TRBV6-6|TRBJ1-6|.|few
TGTGCCAGCCAGGCCCAACAGGGCCGTCCCCTCCACTTT
CASQAQQGRPLHF
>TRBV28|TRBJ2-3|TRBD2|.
TGTGCCAGCAGCGCGTTTCGGGGACTAGCGGAAGTCACAGATACGCAGTATTTT
CASSAFRGLAEVTDTQYF
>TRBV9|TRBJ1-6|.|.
TGTGCCAGCAGCGTAGGTGCAGGATCACCCCTCCACTTT
CASSVGAGSPLHF
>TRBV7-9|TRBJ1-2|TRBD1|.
TGTGCCAGCAGCTTAGGGACAGGAACACTGCTTAACTATGGCTACACCTTC
CASSLGTGTLLNYGYTF
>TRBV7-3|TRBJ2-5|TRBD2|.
TGTGCCAGCAGCTTAGTAAACCTAGCGGGGGGGCCGGAGACCCAGTACTTC
CASSLVNLAGGPETQYF
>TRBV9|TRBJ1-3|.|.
TGTGCCAGCAGCGCCAGGGTTTTCTCTGGAAACACCATATATTTT
CASSARVFSGNTIYF
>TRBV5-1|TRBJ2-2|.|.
TGCGCCAGCAGAACAGGGATCCACACCGGGGAGCTGTTTTTT
CASRTGIHTGELFF
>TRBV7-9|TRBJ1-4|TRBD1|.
TGTGCCAGCAGCAACGGACAGGGAGCTGAAAAACTGTTTTTT
CASSNGQGAEKLFF
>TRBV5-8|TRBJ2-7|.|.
TGTGCCAGCAGCTTGTTGTCCGGGAACACCTACGAGCAGTACTTC
CASSLLSGNTYEQYF
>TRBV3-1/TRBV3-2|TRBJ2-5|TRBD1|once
TGTGCCAGCAGCCTGGGACAGATGAAGACCCAGTACTTC
CASSLGQMKTQYF
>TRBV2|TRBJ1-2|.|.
TGTGCCAGCAGTGAAGGGGGGGGACTTTACTATGGCTACACCTTC
CASSEGGGLYYGYTF
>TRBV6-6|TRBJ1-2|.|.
TGTGCCAGCAGTACCAGGGGCAGCTACACCTTC
CASSTRGSYTF
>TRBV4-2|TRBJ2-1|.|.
TGTGCCAGCAGCTCGCAGGGTCCGCCCTACAATGAGCAGTTCTTC
CASSSQGPPYNEQFF
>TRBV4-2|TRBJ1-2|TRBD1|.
TGTGCCAGCAGCCAAGAAATGCCGGGACAGGGAATTGTTAACTATGGCTACACCTTC
CASSQEMPGQGIVNYGYTF
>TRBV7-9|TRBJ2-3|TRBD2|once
TGTGCCAGCAGCCCTATTGTAAGCGGGGGGGCTAGAGATACGCAGTATTTT
CASSPIVSGGARDTQYF
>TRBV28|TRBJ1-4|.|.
TGTGCCAGCAGTTTATGGGGGCGGGAAAAACTGTTTTTT
CASSLWGREKLFF
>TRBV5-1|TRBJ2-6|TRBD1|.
TGCGCCAGCAGCCGAGAGGGGGCGCGGGGGGCCAACGTCCTGACTTTC
CASSREGARGANVLTF
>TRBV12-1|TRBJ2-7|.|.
TGTGCCAGCAGCCCCTGGGACAGGGGGTACGAGCAGTACTTC
CASSPWDRGYEQYF
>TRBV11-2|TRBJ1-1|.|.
TGTGCCAGCAGCTTAGACTGGCGGGGAAACACTGAAGCTTTCTTT
CASSLDWRGNTEAFF
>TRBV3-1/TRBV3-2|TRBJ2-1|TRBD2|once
TGTGCCAGCAGCCAATTTACTCTAGCGGTAAATGAGCAGTTCTTC
CASSQFTLAVNEQFF
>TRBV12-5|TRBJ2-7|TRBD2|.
TGTGCTAGTGGTTTGGTACGGGGGGTTGGGTACGAGCAGTACTTC
CASGLVRGVGYEQYF
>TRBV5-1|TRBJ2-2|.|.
TGCGCCAGCAGCTTGGACAGGGATTACACCGGGGAGCTGTTTTTT
CASSLDRDYTGELFF
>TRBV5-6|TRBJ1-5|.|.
TGTGCCAGCATCCTCCGGGGGTCTCGTCAGCCCCAGCATTTT
CASILRGSRQPQHF
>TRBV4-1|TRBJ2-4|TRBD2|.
TGCGCCAGCAGCCCCGGCCTAGCGGGGGGATTGGCCAAAAACATTCAGTACTTC
CASSPGLAGGLAKNIQYF
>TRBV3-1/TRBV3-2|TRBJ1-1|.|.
TGTGCCAGCAGTTCACCTTTTTCCAGGGCTTTCTTT
CASSSPFSRAFF
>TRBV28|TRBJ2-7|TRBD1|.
TGTGCCAGCAGTTCCCTGGGACAGGGTGTGAGGGAGCAGTACTTC
CASSSLGQGVREQYF
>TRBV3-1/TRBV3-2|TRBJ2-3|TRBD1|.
TGTGCCAGCAGCCAAGGGGACAGGGGGCTATATACGCAGTATTTT
CASSQGDRGLYTQYF
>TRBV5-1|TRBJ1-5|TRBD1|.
TGCGCCAGCAGCCCCGGGACAGGGGGCCGTCAGCCCCAGCATTTT
CASSPGTGGRQPQHF
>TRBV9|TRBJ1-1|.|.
TGTGCCAGCAGCGACCAAGCGGGGGCGAGGAACACTGAAGCTTTCTTT
CASSDQAGARNTEAFF
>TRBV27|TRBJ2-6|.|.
TGTGCCAGCAGCATCACAGGTACCGCTGGGGCCAACGTCCTGACTTTC
CASSITGTAGANVLTF
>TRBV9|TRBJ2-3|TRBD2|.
TGTGCCAGCAGCGCCCGTCCCGCAGCGGGGGGCACAGATACGCAGTATTTT
CASSARPAAGGTDTQYF
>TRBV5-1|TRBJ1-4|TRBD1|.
TGCGCCAGCAGCTCCCAACAACCCGGACAGGGAACGGGAAAACTGTTTTTT
CASSSQQPGQGTGKLFF
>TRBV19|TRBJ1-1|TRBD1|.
TGTGCCAGCAGACAGGACAGGGACACTGAAGCTTTCTTT
CASRQDRDTEAFF
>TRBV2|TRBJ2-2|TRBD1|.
TGTGCCAGCTTGGGACAGTCGAACACCGGGGAGCTGTTTTTT
CASLGQSNTGELFF
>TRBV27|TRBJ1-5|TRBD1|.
TGTGCCAGCAGTACACAGGGGGCGAATCAGCCCCAGCATTTT
CASSTQGANQPQHF
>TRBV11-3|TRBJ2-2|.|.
TGTGCCAGCAGCTCTTTCCCCTCCGGGGAGCTGTTTTTT
CASSSFPSGELFF
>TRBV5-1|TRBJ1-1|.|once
TGCGCCAGCAGCTCGACACAGAACACTGAAGCTTTCTTT
CASSSTQNTEAFF
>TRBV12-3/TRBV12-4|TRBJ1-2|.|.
TGTGCCAGCAGCCCGACAGATAACTATGGCTACACCTTC
CASSPTDNYGYTF
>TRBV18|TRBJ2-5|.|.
TGTGCCAGCTCACCATCTGGACTTCGGGAGACCCAGTACTTC
CASSPSGLRETQYF
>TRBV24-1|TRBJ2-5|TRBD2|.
TGTGCCACCGCAGCCTCAGCGGGGCTACAAGAGACCCAGTACTTC
CATAASAGLQETQYF
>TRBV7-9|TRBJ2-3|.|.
TGTGCCAGCAGCTTCGGCAGGGTAGATACGCAGTATTTT
CASSFGRVDTQYF
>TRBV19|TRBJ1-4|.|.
TGTGCCAGCAGCGATAGGGGAAGAGATGAAAAACTGTTTTTT
CASSDRGRDEKLFF
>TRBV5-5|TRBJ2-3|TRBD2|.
TGTGCCAGCAGCTTGGGGTCGGCGGGGGGAGGCACAGATACGCAGTATTTT
CASSLGSAGGGTDTQYF
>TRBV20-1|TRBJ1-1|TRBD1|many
TGCAGTGCTAGTGACAGGGAAATTCGAGCTTTCTTT
CSASDREIRAFF
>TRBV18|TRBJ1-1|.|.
TGTGCCAGCTCACCCCCCGCCCGACCCGGGGGCACTGAAGCTTTCTTT
CASSPPARPGGTEAFF
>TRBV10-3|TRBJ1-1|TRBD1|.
TGTGCCATCAGTGAGACTCAGGGGGCCACTGAAGCTTTCTTT
CAISETQGATEAFF
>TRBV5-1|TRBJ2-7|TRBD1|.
TGCGCCAGCAGCTCATCCTCAGGGGGCTTCCTATCCTACGAGCAGTACTTC
CASSSSSGGFLSYEQYF
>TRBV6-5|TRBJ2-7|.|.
TGTGCCAGCAGCCCGATCCTCCGGGACAAATACGAGCAGTACTTC
CASSPILRDKYEQYF
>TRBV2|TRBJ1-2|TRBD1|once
TGTGCCAACTCCCGGGACAGGGGGGCCTATGGCTACACCTTC
CANSRDRGAYGYTF
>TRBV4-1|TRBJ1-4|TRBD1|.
TGCGCCAGCAGCCGAAATCCGGGACAGGGGAATGAAAAACTGTTTTTT
CASSRNPGQGNEKLFF
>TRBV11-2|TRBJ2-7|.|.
TGTGCCAGCAGCCCCAGGGGAGCGGATTCCTACGAGCAGTACTTC
CASSPRGADSYEQYF
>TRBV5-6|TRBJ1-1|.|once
TGTGCCAGCAGCTTGCGGCAGGGGATTCGGAGCACTGAAGCTTTCTTT
CASSLRQGIRSTEAFF
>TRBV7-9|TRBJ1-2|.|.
TGTGCCAGCAGCTTAAGCCAGGGTATAAGACCCTATGGCTACACCTTC
CASSLSQGIRPYGYTF
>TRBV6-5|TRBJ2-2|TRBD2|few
TGTGCCAGCAGTTCCCTAGCGGGGAACACCGGGGAGCTGTTTTTT
CASSSLAGNTGELFF
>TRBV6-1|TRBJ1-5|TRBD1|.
TGTGCCAGCAGTGAACAGGGGGCGAATCAGCCCCAGCATTTT
CASSEQGANQPQHF
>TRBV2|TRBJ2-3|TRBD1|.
TGTGCCAGCAGCCAGGGGACAGCCACAGATACGCAGTATTTT
CASSQGTATDTQYF
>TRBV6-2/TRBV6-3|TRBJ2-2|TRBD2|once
TGTGCCAGCAGTTGGCGTGCGGGGGGTGTGGACACCGGGGAGCTGTTTTTT
CASSWRAGGVDTGELFF
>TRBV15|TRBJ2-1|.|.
TGTGCCACCAGCAGAGATCGAAGGGGTTTGGATGAGCAGTTCTTC
CATSRDRRGLDEQFF